Listed below are T cell receptor beta chains from one sample, sequenced in a study of cytomegalovirus exposure and HLA in healthy donors. Profiled with immunoSEQ multiplex PCR; TCRdb holds only in-frame clones, not every one. The table lists about 140,000 clones, just under 85% of them singletons, with 1.4% to 1.5% in the top ten. Input material: PBMCs. The receptors were sampled from a young man in good health and CMV-seropositive. CDR3s include the opening cysteine and the closing phenylalanine or tryptophan. The D gene is left open where the match is weak. The size entry is marked missing in some rows and otherwise reads once, few, many or a size class.

abundance	d_gene	v_gene	j_gene	CDR3aa	CDR3nt
.	TRBD1	TRBV7-6	TRBJ1-3	CASSPWTGETGNTIYF	TGTGCCAGCAGCCCCTGGACAGGGGAAACTGGAAACACCATATATTTT
.	TRBD2	TRBV7-6	TRBJ2-5	CASSPGGAQYF	TGTGCCAGCAGCCCCGGGGGGGCCCAGTACTTC
.	.	TRBV27	TRBJ1-2	CASSPHQGAEGYTF	TGTGCCAGCAGTCCGCACCAAGGGGCTGAAGGCTACACCTTC
.	.	TRBV5-1	TRBJ2-7	CASSQDTSYEQYF	TGCGCCAGCAGCCAGGACACCTCCTACGAGCAGTACTTC
.	.	TRBV28	TRBJ1-2	CASSEGTLRSGYTF	TGTGCCAGCAGTGAAGGGACTCTCCGGTCTGGCTACACCTTC
.	.	TRBV18	TRBJ2-5	CASSPRLEETQYF	TGTGCCAGCTCACCGAGACTAGAAGAGACCCAGTACTTC
.	TRBD1	TRBV6-5	TRBJ2-7	CASSPPAGGGEQYF	TGTGCCAGCAGTCCGCCCGCAGGGGGCGGCGAGCAGTACTTC
.	TRBD2	TRBV5-4	TRBJ2-3	CASSLALAGVSTDTQYF	TGTGCCAGCAGCTTGGCCCTAGCGGGAGTTAGCACAGATACGCAGTATTTT
.	TRBD2	TRBV7-2	TRBJ2-7	CASSTWTSSSYEQYF	TGTGCCAGCAGCACCTGGACTAGCTCTTCCTACGAGCAGTACTTC
.	.	TRBV5-8	TRBJ2-3	CASSPRKRPGEDTQYF	TGTGCCAGCAGCCCCAGGAAGCGGCCGGGGGAAGATACGCAGTATTTT
.	TRBD1	TRBV7-8	TRBJ1-1	CASSFDRGANTEAFF	TGTGCCAGCAGCTTTGACAGGGGGGCGAACACTGAAGCTTTCTTT
.	TRBD1	TRBV12-5	TRBJ1-2	CASGLDPGTETYGYTF	TGTGCTAGTGGTTTGGACCCCGGGACAGAGACCTATGGCTACACCTTC
.	.	TRBV9	TRBJ2-7	CASRAGEQYF	TGTGCCAGCAGAGCGGGCGAGCAGTACTTC
.	.	TRBV30	TRBJ1-4	CAWSVWADEKLFF	TGTGCCTGGAGTGTATGGGCAGATGAAAAACTGTTTTTT
.	TRBD2	TRBV7-3	TRBJ2-1	CASSLSGGGADNEQFF	TGTGCCAGCAGCTTATCGGGAGGGGGGGCGGACAATGAGCAGTTCTTC
.	TRBD1	TRBV6-5	TRBJ2-1	CASSRQGDEQFF	TGTGCCAGCAGCCGACAGGGGGATGAGCAGTTCTTC
.	TRBD2	TRBV2	TRBJ2-3	CASVAGGGGTQYF	TGTGCCAGCGTAGCGGGGGGTGGGGGTACGCAGTATTTT
.	.	TRBV2	TRBJ2-2	CASRARGGGHWGGELFF	TGTGCCAGCAGAGCCCGAGGGGGGGGGCATTGGGGCGGGGAGCTGTTTTTT
.	TRBD2	TRBV19	TRBJ2-7	CASSMSSGSSDEQYF	TGTGCCAGTAGTATGTCTAGCGGGAGTAGTGACGAGCAGTACTTC
.	TRBD1	TRBV28	TRBJ2-1	CASSRTGGIYEQFF	TGTGCCAGCAGTAGGACAGGGGGTATATATGAGCAGTTCTTC
once	TRBD2	TRBV18	TRBJ2-5	CASSGLAGLGETQYF	TGTGCCAGCTCCGGGCTAGCGGGGCTAGGAGAGACCCAGTACTTC
.	.	TRBV18	TRBJ1-1	CASSPARQNTEAFF	TGTGCCAGCTCACCGGCCAGGCAAAACACTGAAGCTTTCTTT
.	.	TRBV7-8	TRBJ1-5	CASSSRDFGQPQHF	TGTGCCAGCAGCTCCAGGGATTTCGGTCAGCCCCAGCATTTT
once	TRBD2	TRBV7-9	TRBJ2-7	CASSPIAGVGEQYF	TGTGCCAGCAGCCCGATAGCGGGGGTGGGCGAGCAGTACTTC
.	.	TRBV6-5	TRBJ2-3	CASRRGGGTDTQYF	TGTGCCAGCAGGCGAGGGGGTGGCACAGATACGCAGTATTTT
.	.	TRBV10-2	TRBJ1-4	CASSEAGRRATNEKLFF	TGCGCCAGCAGTGAGGCAGGGCGGCGAGCAACTAATGAAAAACTGTTTTTT
.	TRBD1	TRBV2	TRBJ2-5	CASSLQGAGETQYF	TGTGCCAGCAGTTTACAGGGGGCAGGGGAGACCCAGTACTTC
once	TRBD1	TRBV4-1	TRBJ1-5	CASSRQPQGAGQPQHF	TGCGCCAGCAGCCGCCAGCCTCAGGGGGCAGGACAGCCCCAGCATTTT
.	TRBD2	TRBV28	TRBJ2-5	CASSPFGTSGGIETQYF	TGTGCCAGCAGTCCATTCGGGACTAGCGGGGGAATAGAGACCCAGTACTTC
.	TRBD1	TRBV18	TRBJ1-1	CASSPLEQGHTEAFF	TGTGCCAGCTCACCCCTGGAACAGGGGCACACTGAAGCTTTCTTT
.	TRBD2	TRBV5-6	TRBJ2-1	CASSGGGSGWTYNEQFF	TGTGCCAGCAGCGGGGGGGGTTCAGGTTGGACCTACAATGAGCAGTTCTTC
.	.	TRBV28	TRBJ1-3	CASSLSPEPGGNTIYF	TGTGCCAGCAGTTTAAGCCCCGAGCCCGGGGGAAACACCATATATTTT
.	TRBD2	TRBV6-1	TRBJ2-7	CASSEAAVGTRGWALANEQYF	TGTGCCAGCAGTGAAGCGGCGGTGGGGACTAGAGGTTGGGCCCTCGCAAACGAGCAGTACTTC
.	.	TRBV5-1	TRBJ2-3	CASSSTGSTDTQYF	TGCGCCAGCAGCTCAACGGGGAGCACAGATACGCAGTATTTT
.	.	TRBV6-1	TRBJ1-2	CASQGGGKRGYTF	TGTGCCAGCCAGGGTGGAGGGAAGAGAGGCTACACCTTC
few	TRBD2	TRBV4-1	TRBJ2-7	CASSQVLAGGREQYF	TGCGCCAGCAGCCAAGTGCTAGCGGGAGGTCGGGAGCAGTACTTC
once	.	TRBV9	TRBJ2-7	CASARGSVSSYEQYF	TGTGCCAGCGCCCGAGGTAGCGTTAGCTCCTACGAGCAGTACTTC
.	.	TRBV5-6	TRBJ2-1	CASSFSSTISYNEQFF	TGTGCCAGCAGCTTTTCAAGCACCATATCCTACAATGAGCAGTTCTTC
.	.	TRBV11-2	TRBJ2-5	CASSRVSGGTQYF	TGTGCCAGCAGCCGGGTTTCCGGGGGGACCCAGTACTTC
.	.	TRBV5-4	TRBJ1-1	CASSQLGKNIEAFF	TGTGCCAGCAGCCAACTCGGGAAAAACATTGAAGCTTTCTTT
.	TRBD2	TRBV10-2	TRBJ2-3	CASSPRFGGGGDTQYF	TGCGCCAGCAGTCCTAGGTTCGGGGGGGGTGGGGATACGCAGTATTTT
.	TRBD1	TRBV6-5	TRBJ2-1	CASRLDRSSYNEQFF	TGTGCCAGCAGACTGGACAGGAGCTCCTACAATGAGCAGTTCTTC
.	.	TRBV14	TRBJ2-7	CASSQVPGFYEQYF	TGTGCCAGCAGCCAAGTACCAGGATTCTACGAGCAGTACTTC
once	.	TRBV28	TRBJ1-5	CASSFGGQPQHF	TGTGCCAGCAGTTTCGGGGGTCAGCCCCAGCATTTT
.	TRBD2	TRBV27	TRBJ2-5	CASSPGLDGETQYF	TGTGCCAGTTCACCGGGACTAGACGGTGAGACCCAGTACTTC
.	.	TRBV11-3	TRBJ2-7	CASSHGNYEQYF	TGTGCCAGCAGCCACGGGAACTACGAGCAGTACTTC